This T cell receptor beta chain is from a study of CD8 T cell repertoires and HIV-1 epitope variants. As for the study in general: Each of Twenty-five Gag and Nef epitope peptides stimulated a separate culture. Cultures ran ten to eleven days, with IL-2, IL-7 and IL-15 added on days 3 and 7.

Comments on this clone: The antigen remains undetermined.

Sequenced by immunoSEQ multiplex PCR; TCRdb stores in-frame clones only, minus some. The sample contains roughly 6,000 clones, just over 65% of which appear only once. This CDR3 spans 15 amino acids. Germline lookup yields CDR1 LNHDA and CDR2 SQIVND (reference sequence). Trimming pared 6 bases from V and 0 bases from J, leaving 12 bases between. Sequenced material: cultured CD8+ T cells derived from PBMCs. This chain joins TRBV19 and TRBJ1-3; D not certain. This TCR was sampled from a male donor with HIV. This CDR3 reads CASSLDGDSGNTIYF. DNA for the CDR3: TGTGCCAGTAGCCTCGACGGCGACTCTGGAAACACCATATATTTT.